These 29 T cell receptor beta chains were all obtained from the same sample, sequenced in a study of blood T cells in healthy people across ages. Using a J-beta primer mix together with a sample-barcoded 5' primer, a second PCR was run for about 7 to 12 cycles. One entry per CDR3 protein, called by TCRdb with MiXCR from the 5' RACE reads. The sample carries some 1.6 million distinct CDR3 sequences, around 36% recorded once. Sequencing input: blood. Receptor source: a woman in her thirties in good health.

As for this clonotype: This may be a read error, as it is one base from a much larger clone. The chain is built from TRBV25-1 and TRBJ1-4, with a possible D match to TRBD1 (6 bases). In germline, CDR1 is MGHDK, CDR2 SYGVNS. The CDR3 has 14 residues. The CDR3: CASSRHQGNEILFF. The CDR3 region has the DNA TGTGCCAGCAGCAGACACCAGGGGAATGAAATACTGTTTTTT.

This clonotype was detected only a few times. The gene calls are TRBV6-2 or TRBV6-3 and TRBJ2-3; D possibly corresponds to TRBD1 (6 bases). Trimming cost V 5 bases and J 5 bases, with 17 bases left between them. The germline gives CDR1 MNHEY, CDR2 SVGEGT. The CDR3 is made up of 15 amino acids. The CDR3 reads CASSRTVSQQDTQYF. The CDR3 DNA reads as TGTGCCAGCAGTCGGACAGTATCTCAGCAAGATACGCAGTATTTT.

The chain links TRBV28 to TRBJ2-1; 8 bases are shared with TRBD1. Losses at the gene ends were 2 bases for V and 2 bases for J; bases not matched to a gene: 8. The germline V gene has CDR1 MDHEN and CDR2 SYDVKM. The CDR3 covers 17 residues. In DNA form, the CDR3 reads TGTGCCAGCAGTTTACCCCACGGACAGGGTCCCTACAATGAGCAGTTCTTC. It specifies CASSLPHGQGPYNEQFF.

Worth noting for this clonotype: At one of its ends the junction is not consistent with the germline gene, which may arise from a read error. The V call is TRBV5-1, the J call TRBJ2-5; no definite D call. The CDR3 is made up of 11 amino acids. Per germline, CDR1 SGHRS and CDR2 YFSETQ. Here the CDR3 DNA reads TGCGCCGGCAGCCTCCAAGAGACCCAGTACTTC. It codes for CAGSLQETQYF. Drawing the rest from reference TRBV5-1 and TRBJ2-5, the complete variable domain is KAGVTQTPRYLIKTRGQQVTLSCSPISGHRSVSWYQQTPGQGLQFLFEYFSETQRNKGNFPGRFSGRQFSNSRSEMNVSTLELGDSALYLCAGSLQETQYFGPGTRLLVL.

This clonotype was detected many times. The J gene is TRBJ2-7, the V gene TRBV4-1, with TRBD1 matching 7 bases. The CDR3 has 15 amino acids. The junction had 7 bases not matched to a gene; V was cut back by 1 base and J by 4 bases. Germline V gives CDR1 MGHRA, CDR2 YSYEKL. The CDR3, as DNA: TGCGCCAGCAGCCAAGTTTCGGGACAGCAATACGAGCAGTACTTC. Translated, it gives CASSQVSGQQYEQYF.

This clonotype was picked up a small number of times. This chain uses TRBV10-3 with TRBJ2-3; 12 positions agree with TRBD2. CDR1 is ENHRY, CDR2 SYGVKD, per germline. This CDR3 comprises 16 residues. J gave up 5 bases and V 4 bases, and 7 bases lay outside the gene matches. This CDR3 reads CAISGSSGRAGDTQYF. Here the CDR3 DNA reads TGTGCCATCAGTGGATCTAGCGGGAGGGCCGGAGATACGCAGTATTTT.

With regard to this clonotype: The CDR3 does not close with the conserved phenylalanine or tryptophan, likely indicating a read error. The V gene is TRBV27, the J gene TRBJ1-1; D unclear. The V gene lost 7 bases and the J gene lost 1 base, with 10 bases spanning the gap. This CDR3 has 13 amino acids. Germline CDR1 reads MNHEY; CDR2 reads SMNVEV (reference sequence). The CDR3 spells CASNQDGNTEAFL. The CDR3 nucleotides read TGTGCCAGCAATCAAGACGGGAACACTGAAGCTTTCTTG.

This sequence joins TRBV29-1 and TRBJ2-2, with 13 bases aligning to TRBD2. Germline CDR1 reads SQVTM; CDR2 reads ANQGSEA. The CDR3 loop spans 17 amino acids. V lost 7 bases, J lost 2 bases, and 10 bases stayed unmatched. This CDR3 reads CSAGRGLAGPNTGELFF. For the CDR3, the DNA is TGCAGCGCCGGGAGGGGACTAGCGGGGCCTAACACCGGGGAGCTGTTTTTT.

The sample holds a few counts of this clonotype. The chain carries TRBV6-1 and TRBJ2-3; TRBD2 aligns across 15 bases. This CDR3 is built from 20 residues. V shed 3 bases, J shed 4 bases, and the junction held 14 bases outside the gene matches. Germline V gives CDR1 MNHNS, CDR2 SASEGT. For the CDR3, the DNA is TGTGCCAGCAGTGAGCTAACGCCGTGGGGACTAGCGGGAGGCCCAGATACGCAGTATTTT. This translates into CASSELTPWGLAGGPDTQYF.

This clonotype showed up just a few times. The chain recombines TRBV5-5 with TRBJ1-2; D is possibly TRBD1 (5 bases). This CDR3 region has 15 residues. Trimming took off 5 bases at V and 4 bases at J, with 18 bases between the two ends. Looked up from germline, CDR1 is SGHKS and CDR2 is YYEKEE (reference sequence). CDR3 coding DNA: TGTGCCAGCAGTTGGGACGGCTCCCAGGTCTATGGCTACACCTTC. Encoded protein: CASSWDGSQVYGYTF.

DNA of the CDR3: TGTGCCTGGAGTGTTGGAGACGCCCGTAAGACCCAGTACTTC. It is translated as CAWSVGDARKTQYF. The rearrangement uses TRBV30 and TRBJ2-5, with D unresolved. Per the germline V gene, CDR1 is GTSNPN and CDR2 is SVGIG (reference sequence). Trimming pared 0 bases from V and 6 bases from J, leaving 14 bases between. This CDR3 contains 14 residues.

The rearrangement links TRBV20-1 to TRBJ1-2; TRBD1 is a possible D gene (5 bases). Trimming removed 3 bases at V and 0 bases at J, with 20 bases between. CDR1 and CDR2 (germline): DFQATT, SNEGSKA (reference sequence). The CDR3 runs to 17 residues. CDR3 in DNA: TGCAGTGCTAGGACAAGGGGTTATATGTGGGCTAACTATGGCTACACCTTC. Translating it yields CSARTRGYMWANYGYTF.

This clonotype was seen a handful of times. Here the CDR3 reads CASRRNGWETQYF. In DNA, the CDR3 is TGTGCCAGCAGAAGGAACGGATGGGAGACCCAGTACTTC. V and J are TRBV5-6 and TRBJ2-5; no clear D gene. This CDR3 has 13 residues. V lost 5 bases to trimming and J lost 5 bases, with 13 bases between them. From germline, CDR1 is SGHDT and CDR2 YYEEEE.

This clonotype appeared a single time. CDR3 sequence (DNA): TGCGCCAGCTCCACCTGCGACAGGGTGGTCTATGGCTACACCTTC. This encodes CASSTCDRVVYGYTF. This sequence joins TRBV5-1 and TRBJ1-2; TRBD1 aligns across 7 bases. CDR1 is SGHRS, CDR2 YFSETQ, per germline. Trimming at V came to 7 bases and at J to 4 bases, leaving 13 bases not matched to a gene. The CDR3 contains 15 residues.

The chain joins TRBV11-2 to TRBJ2-7; D unclear. Germline loops: CDR1 SGHAT, CDR2 FQNNGV. Trimming cost V 2 bases and J 4 bases, with 15 bases left between them. CDR3 length: 15 amino acids. CDR3 coding DNA: TGTGCCAGCAGCTTAAGGACGGGCTCGGGTTACGAGCAGTACTTC. As protein: CASSLRTGSGYEQYF.

This clonotype was detected a few times. The chain joins TRBV19 to TRBJ2-6; D perhaps matches TRBD1 (6 bases). The CDR3 runs to 15 residues. V was pared by 7 bases and J by 1 base, with 11 bases between. Per the germline V gene, CDR1 is LNHDA and CDR2 is SQIVND (reference sequence). The CDR3 protein is CASTGQTSGANVLTF. The CDR3, as DNA: TGTGCCAGTACGGGACAAACTTCTGGGGCCAACGTCCTGACTTTC.

V and J are TRBV5-1 and TRBJ2-7; the D gene is possibly TRBD2 (7 bases). The J call could be wrong; TRBJ2-5 is a better fit for the DNA end. CDR3 length equals 15 residues. Per the germline V gene, CDR1 is SGHRS and CDR2 is YFSETQ. The CDR3 region is CASSLVGGGSETQYF. CDR3 in DNA: TGCGCCAGCAGCTTGGTTGGCGGGGGCAGCGAGACCCAGTACTTC.

The rearrangement uses TRBV20-1 and TRBJ2-2, with D possibly matching TRBD1 (6 bases). CDR1 is DFQATT and CDR2 is SNEGSKA in the germline V gene (reference sequence). V dropped 6 bases and J dropped 2 bases, with 10 bases sitting between them. The CDR3 is 13 residues long. CDR3 region: CSARQANTGELFF. The CDR3 region has the DNA TGCAGTGCCCGACAGGCTAACACCGGGGAGCTGTTTTTT.

This clonotype showed up many times. Compared with germline, one end of the junction differs, possibly owing to a read error. The rearrangement joins TRBV5-1 to TRBJ2-7, with 10 bases lining up with TRBD2. Germline V CDR1 and CDR2: SGHRS, YFSETQ. The CDR3 contains 17 residues. CDR3: CASSLGLAGAASYEQYF. The CDR3 DNA follows: TGTGCCAGCAGCTTAGGGCTAGCGGGGGCCGCCTCCTACGAGCAGTACTTC.

In its sample, this clonotype was seen a few times. CDR3 residues: CASSSGDRAYEQYF. The CDR3 DNA follows: TGTGCCAGCAGCTCCGGCGACAGGGCCTACGAGCAGTACTTC. This rearrangement joins TRBV7-9 to TRBJ2-7; 7 nucleotides align to TRBD1. V trimming: 4 bases; J trimming: 2 bases; junction bases outside the gene matches: 5. This CDR3 is built from 14 residues. Germline-derived CDR1 and CDR2 are SEHNR and FQNEAQ (reference sequence).

There are a few counts of this clonotype. V gene TRBV11-2 combines with J gene TRBJ2-5, with 8 nucleotides matching TRBD2. The length of the CDR3 is 14 residues. Trimming at V came to 5 bases and at J to 5 bases, leaving 7 bases not matched to a gene. The germline V gene has CDR1 SGHAT and CDR2 FQNNGV. The chain's CDR3 is CASSAGGAWETQYF. The CDR3 DNA reads as TGTGCCAGCAGCGCCGGGGGGGCGTGGGAGACCCAGTACTTC. The full variable domain, completed using reference TRBV11-2 and TRBJ2-5, is EAGVAQSPRYKIIEKRQSVAFWCNPISGHATLYWYQQILGQGPKLLIQFQNNGVVDDSQLPKDRFSAERLKGVDSTLKIQPAKLEDSAVYLCASSAGGAWETQYFGPGTRLLVL.

J is TRBJ2-1 and V is TRBV2; D is perhaps TRBD1 (6 bases). The V end was cut by 6 bases, the J end by 8 bases, with 14 bases between. The CDR3 sequence is 13 residues long. From germline, CDR1 is SNHLY and CDR2 FYNNEI. The CDR3 sequence: CASSGDTKDEQFF. The CDR3 DNA reads TGTGCCAGCAGCGGGGACACAAAGGATGAGCAGTTCTTC. The full variable domain, its missing parts supplied by reference TRBV2 and TRBJ2-1, is EPEVTQTPSHQVTQMGQEVILRCVPISNHLYFYWYRQILGQKVEFLVSFYNNEISEKSEIFDDQFSVERPDGSNFTLKIRSTKLEDSAMYFCASSGDTKDEQFFGPGTRLTVL.

This clonotype was seen a few times. V gene TRBV3-1 combines with J gene TRBJ1-1, with D unresolved. Trimming stripped 0 bases from V and 0 bases from J, with 8 bases between. CDR1 and CDR2 (germline): LGHDT, YNNKEL (reference sequence). The CDR3 is made up of 15 amino acids. The CDR3: CASSQDSRVNTEAFF. The CDR3 coding sequence is TGTGCCAGCAGCCAAGATTCACGGGTGAACACTGAAGCTTTCTTT.

In this sample, this clonotype turned up a few times. The chain carries TRBV27 and TRBJ2-3; 8 nucleotides match TRBD2. V lost 8 bases, J lost 2 bases, and 12 bases stayed unmatched. CDR3 length equals 16 residues. Germline CDR1 is MNHEY and CDR2 is SMNVEV (reference sequence). CDR3 nucleotide sequence: TGTGCCAGCTGGGCCGGACTAGCCCCCCCCACAGATACGCAGTATTTT. It yields the protein CASWAGLAPPTDTQYF.

This clonotype was detected a few times. The chain links TRBV20-1 to TRBJ1-2; D perhaps matches TRBD1 (6 bases). This CDR3 region has 12 residues. Germline V gene lookup returns CDR1 DFQATT and CDR2 SNEGSKA (reference sequence). Trimming cost V 3 bases and J 7 bases, with 12 bases left between them. The CDR3 coding sequence is TGCAGTGCTAGGGCCGGGGGCGGTGGCTACACCTTC. Its translation: CSARAGGGGYTF.

This chain uses TRBV20-1 with TRBJ2-1, with TRBD2 identical over 7 bases. Germline CDR1 is DFQATT and CDR2 is SNEGSKA (reference sequence). This CDR3 has 15 residues. V lost 3 bases, J lost 2 bases, and 7 bases stayed unmatched. The DNA for the CDR3 is TGCAGTGCTAGGGAGCTAGCGGCTCCCTACAATGAGCAGTTCTTC. Its translation is CSARELAAPYNEQFF.

In its sample, this clonotype was seen many times. The chain is built from TRBV3-1 and TRBJ1-2; D is undetermined. Germline CDR1 reads LGHDT; CDR2 reads YNNKEL (reference sequence). This CDR3 comprises 12 residues. Trimming removed 0 bases from V and 4 bases from J, with 3 bases in between. The CDR3 sequence is CASSQDPYGYTF. The CDR3 region has the DNA TGTGCCAGCAGCCAAGATCCCTATGGCTACACCTTC.

The chain has TRBV6-5 and TRBJ1-2; no clear D gene. CDR3 size: 13 residues. Germline CDR1 MNHEY, CDR2 SVGAGI. Deletions cut 0 bases from V and 7 bases from J, with 9 bases between. CDR3 amino acids: CASSYSEGGGYTF. The CDR3 DNA follows: TGTGCCAGCAGTTACTCGGAAGGAGGTGGCTACACCTTC.

This clonotype has a handful of counts. The CDR3 DNA sequence: TGTGCCAGCAGCCGGGACAGGGGGATCAATGAGCAGTTCTTC. This codes for CASSRDRGINEQFF. The gene calls are TRBV6-6 and TRBJ2-1; 11 positions match TRBD1. After removal of 6 bases from V and 6 bases from J, the junction contained 4 bases not matched to a gene. Looked up from germline, CDR1 is MNHNY and CDR2 is SVGAGI (reference sequence). The CDR3 extends over 14 amino acids.